Ten or more counts support the clone carrying this TCR beta chain. No antigen is known for it. Samples came from axillary lymph nodes draining the breast cancer. The sample comes from a study of breast tumors, draining lymph nodes, adjacent tissues. Study observations and caveats: Luminal-like breast cancer showed significantly greater tumor-nontumor repertoire similarity than basal-like breast cancer did. Tumor T cell lymph node origin was a supported hypothesis, not proven. Tumor repertoires ranked between lymph nodes and nontumor tissue in diversity, with V and J gene preferences.

Via MiXCR, TCRdb re-called the multiplex PCR reads, giving one row per CDR3 protein. The table has approximately 130,000 distinct CDR3 sequences, over 20% seen once; the top ten hold 2% to 2.5%. The CDR3 is 14 residues long. CDR1 is KGHSH and CDR2 is LQKENI in the germline V gene. Germline trimming cut 3 bases from V and 2 bases from J; bases unmatched to any gene: 3. The chain combines TRBV18 with TRBJ1-2; 7 positions agree with TRBD1. The TCR sequence derives from a female donor with breast cancer. Some clones in this sample may be carry-over from other donors' samples. Sequenced material: axillary lymph node tissue. The CDR3 bases are TGTGCCAGCTCACCCGACAGGGCCAACTATGGCTACACCTTC. Translation: CASSPDRANYGYTF. Full variable domain (rest looked up from reference TRBV18 and TRBJ1-2): NAGVMQNPRHLVRRRGQEARLRCSPMKGHSHVYWYRQLPEEGLKFMVYLQKENIIDESGMPKERFSAEFPKEGPSILRIQQVVRGDSAAYFCASSPDRANYGYTFGSGTRLTVV.